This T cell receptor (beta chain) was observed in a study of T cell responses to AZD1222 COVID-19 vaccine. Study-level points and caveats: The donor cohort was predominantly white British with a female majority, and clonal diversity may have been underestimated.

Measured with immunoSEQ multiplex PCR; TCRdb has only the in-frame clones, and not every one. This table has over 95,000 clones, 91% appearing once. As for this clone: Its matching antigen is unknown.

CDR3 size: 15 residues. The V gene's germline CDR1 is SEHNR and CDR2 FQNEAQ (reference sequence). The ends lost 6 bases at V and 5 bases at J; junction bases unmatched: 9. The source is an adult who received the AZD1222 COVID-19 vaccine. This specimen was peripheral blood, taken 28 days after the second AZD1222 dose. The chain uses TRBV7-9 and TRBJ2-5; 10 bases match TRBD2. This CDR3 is CASRPGLAEEETQYF. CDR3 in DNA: TGTGCCAGCAGACCCGGACTAGCGGAGGAGGAGACCCAGTACTTC.